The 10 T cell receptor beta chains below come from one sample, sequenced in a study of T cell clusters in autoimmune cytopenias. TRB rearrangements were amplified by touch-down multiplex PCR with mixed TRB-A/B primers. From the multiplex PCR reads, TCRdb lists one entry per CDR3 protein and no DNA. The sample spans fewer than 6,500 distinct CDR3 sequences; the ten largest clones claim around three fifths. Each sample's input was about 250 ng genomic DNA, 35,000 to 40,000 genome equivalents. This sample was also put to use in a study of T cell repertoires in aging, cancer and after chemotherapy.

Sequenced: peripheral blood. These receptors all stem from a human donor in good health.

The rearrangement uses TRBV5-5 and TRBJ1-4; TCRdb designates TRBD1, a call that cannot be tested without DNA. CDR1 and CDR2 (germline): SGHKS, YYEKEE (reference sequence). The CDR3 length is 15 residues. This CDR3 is CASSWGGDGTEKLFF.

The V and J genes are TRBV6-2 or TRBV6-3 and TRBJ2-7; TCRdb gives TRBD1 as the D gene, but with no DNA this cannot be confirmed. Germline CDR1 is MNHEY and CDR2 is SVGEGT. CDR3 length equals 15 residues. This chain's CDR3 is CASSLQGRTAYEQYF.

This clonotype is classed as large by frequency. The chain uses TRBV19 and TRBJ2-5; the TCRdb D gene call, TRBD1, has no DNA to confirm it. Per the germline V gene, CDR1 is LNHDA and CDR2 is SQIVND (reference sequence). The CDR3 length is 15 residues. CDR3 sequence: CASSIASGGGQTQYF.

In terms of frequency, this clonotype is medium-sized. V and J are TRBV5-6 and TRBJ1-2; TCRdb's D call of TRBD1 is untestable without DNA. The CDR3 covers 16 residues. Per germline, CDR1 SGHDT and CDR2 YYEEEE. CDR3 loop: CASSGGTGGAGYGYTF. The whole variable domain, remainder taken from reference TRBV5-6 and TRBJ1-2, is DAGVTQSPTHLIKTRGQQVTLRCSPKSGHDTVSWYQQALGQGPQFIFQYYEEEERQRGNFPDRFSGHQFPNYSSELNVNALLLGDSALYLCASSGGTGGAGYGYTFGSGTRLTVV.

This chain's CDR3 is CASSLRLAGVGRRTDTQYF. The J gene is TRBJ2-3, the V gene TRBV13; the TCRdb D gene call, TRBD2, has no DNA to confirm it. The CDR3 runs to 19 residues. Germline CDR1 is PRHDT and CDR2 is FYEKMQ (reference sequence). Complete variable domain (other parts from reference TRBV13 and TRBJ2-3): AAGVIQSPRHLIKEKRETATLKCYPIPRHDTVYWYQQGPGQDPQFLISFYEKMQSDKGSIPDRFSAQQFSDYHSELNMSSLELGDSALYFCASSLRLAGVGRRTDTQYFGPGTRLTVL.

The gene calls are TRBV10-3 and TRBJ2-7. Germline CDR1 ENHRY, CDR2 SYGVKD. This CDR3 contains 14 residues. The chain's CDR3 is CAISDGRSSYEQYF.

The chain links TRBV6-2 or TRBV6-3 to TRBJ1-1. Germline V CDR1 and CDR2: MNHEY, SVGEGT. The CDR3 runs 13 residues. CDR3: CASSLQGRGEAFF.

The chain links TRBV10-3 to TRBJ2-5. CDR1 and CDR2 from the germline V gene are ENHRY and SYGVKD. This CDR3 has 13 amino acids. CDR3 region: CAISESGEETQYF.

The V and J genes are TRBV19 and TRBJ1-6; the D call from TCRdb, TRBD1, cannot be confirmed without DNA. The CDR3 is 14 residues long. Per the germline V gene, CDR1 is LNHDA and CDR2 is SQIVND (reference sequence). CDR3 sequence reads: CASSIDRWASPLHF.

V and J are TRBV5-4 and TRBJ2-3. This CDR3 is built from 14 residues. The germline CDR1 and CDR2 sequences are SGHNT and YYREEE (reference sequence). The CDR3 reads CASSLYGGANTQYF.